This T cell receptor beta chain originates from a study of OX40 agonist ivuxolimab in advanced cancers. Profiled with immunoSEQ multiplex PCR; TCRdb holds only in-frame clones, not every one. Found here are fewer than 90,000 clones, 92% of them singletons; the top ten hold about 2.8%. The sequence came from an adult with an advanced solid tumor such as melanoma, head and neck, liver or kidney cancer. The sample in question was CD4+ or CD8+ T cells sorted from blood, obtained in a trial of the OX40 agonist ivuxolimab.

The CDR3 spells CASSFGSARTGGINYGYTF. CDR3 nucleotide sequence: TGCGCCAGCAGCTTCGGATCCGCTCGGACAGGGGGCATAAACTATGGCTACACCTTC. This sequence joins TRBV5-1 and TRBJ1-2, with 11 bases matching TRBD1. Germline V gives CDR1 SGHRS, CDR2 YFSETQ. The CDR3 has 19 residues. Trimming removed 2 bases from V and 2 bases from J; junction bases left unmatched: 14.